The entry that follows covers one T cell receptor beta chain sequence. These data come from a study of human T cells and chemical hapten exposure. Study overall: Patch testing was performed with 0.01% DPC on the upper back, with reading at 6 days. Patients, chiefly female, had alopecia areata, totalis or universalis.

The germline CDR1 and CDR2 sequences are SGDLS and YYNGEE. The CDR3 is 15 residues long. V shed 4 bases, J shed 4 bases, and the junction held 9 bases outside the gene matches. TCRdb fed the RACE reads into MiXCR, producing one record per CDR3 protein. The top ten hold roughly 1.5% of the sample, which has tens of thousands of distinct CDR3 sequences, 11% seen once. Time point denoted: patch test 3, about 24 weeks after DPC sensitization. Treatment specified: therapeutic diphenylcyclopropenone sensitization with weekly scalp DPC. Prior to application of each patch test, blood was drawn. The source is a woman aged 45-59 years with alopecia areata. Some clones in this sample may be carry-over from other donors' samples. The J gene is TRBJ2-3, the V gene TRBV9; 7 bases map to TRBD1. The sample here was whole blood, taken in connection with sensitization to the hapten diphenylcyclopropenone (DPC). The CDR3 nucleotides read TGTGCCAGCAGCTTATTAGGACAGGCCCCAGATACGCAGTATTTT. Its translation is CASSLLGQAPDTQYF.